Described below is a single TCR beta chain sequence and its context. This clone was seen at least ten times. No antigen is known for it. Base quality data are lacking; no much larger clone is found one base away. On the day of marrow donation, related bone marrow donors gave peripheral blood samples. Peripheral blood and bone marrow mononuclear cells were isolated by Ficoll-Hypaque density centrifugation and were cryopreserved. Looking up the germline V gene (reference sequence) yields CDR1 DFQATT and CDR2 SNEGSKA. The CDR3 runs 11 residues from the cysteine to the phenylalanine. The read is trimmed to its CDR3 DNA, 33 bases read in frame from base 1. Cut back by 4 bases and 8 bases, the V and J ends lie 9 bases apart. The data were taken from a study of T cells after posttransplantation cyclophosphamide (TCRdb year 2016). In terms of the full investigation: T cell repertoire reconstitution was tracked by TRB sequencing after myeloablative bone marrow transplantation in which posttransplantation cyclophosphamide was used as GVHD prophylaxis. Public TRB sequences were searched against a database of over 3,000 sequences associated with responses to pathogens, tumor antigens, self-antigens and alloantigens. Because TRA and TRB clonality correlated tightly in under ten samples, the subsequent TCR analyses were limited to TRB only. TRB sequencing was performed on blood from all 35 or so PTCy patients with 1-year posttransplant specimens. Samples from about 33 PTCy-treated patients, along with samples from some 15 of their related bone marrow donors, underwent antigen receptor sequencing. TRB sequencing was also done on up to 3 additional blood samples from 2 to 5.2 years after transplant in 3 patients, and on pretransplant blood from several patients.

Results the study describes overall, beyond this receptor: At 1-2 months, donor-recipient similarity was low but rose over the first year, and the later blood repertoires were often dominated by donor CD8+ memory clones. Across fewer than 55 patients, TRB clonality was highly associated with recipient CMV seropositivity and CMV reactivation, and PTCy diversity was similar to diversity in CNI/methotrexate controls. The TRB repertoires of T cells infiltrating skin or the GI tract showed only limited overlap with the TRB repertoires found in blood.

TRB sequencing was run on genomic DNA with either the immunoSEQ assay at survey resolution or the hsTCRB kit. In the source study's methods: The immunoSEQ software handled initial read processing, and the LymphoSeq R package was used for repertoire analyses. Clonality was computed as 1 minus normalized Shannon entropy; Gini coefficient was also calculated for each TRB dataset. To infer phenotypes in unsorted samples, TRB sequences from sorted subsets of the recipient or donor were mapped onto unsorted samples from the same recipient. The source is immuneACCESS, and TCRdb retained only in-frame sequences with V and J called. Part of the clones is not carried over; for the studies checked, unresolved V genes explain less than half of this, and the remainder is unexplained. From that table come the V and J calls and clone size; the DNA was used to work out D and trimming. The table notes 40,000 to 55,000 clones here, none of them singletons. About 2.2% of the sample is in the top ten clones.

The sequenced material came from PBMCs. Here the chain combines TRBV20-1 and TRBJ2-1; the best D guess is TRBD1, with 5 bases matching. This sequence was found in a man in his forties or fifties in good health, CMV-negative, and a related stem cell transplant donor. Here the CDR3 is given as CSATGMDEQFF. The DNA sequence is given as TGCAGTGCTACAGGGATGGATGAGCAGTTCTTC.